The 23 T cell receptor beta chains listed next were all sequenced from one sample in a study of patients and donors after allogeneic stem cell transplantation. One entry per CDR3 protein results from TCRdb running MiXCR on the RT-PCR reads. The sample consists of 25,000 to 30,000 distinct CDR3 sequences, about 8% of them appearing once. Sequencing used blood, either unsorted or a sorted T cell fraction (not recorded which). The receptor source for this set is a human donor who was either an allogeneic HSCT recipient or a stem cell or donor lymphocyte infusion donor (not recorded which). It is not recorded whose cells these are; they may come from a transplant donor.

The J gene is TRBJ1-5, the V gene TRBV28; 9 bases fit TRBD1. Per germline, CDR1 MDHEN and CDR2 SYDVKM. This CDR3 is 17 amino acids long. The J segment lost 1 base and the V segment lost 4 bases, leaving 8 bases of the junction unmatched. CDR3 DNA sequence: TGTGCCAGCAGTTCTCCGGGGACAGGGCTCAGCAATCAGCCCCAGCATTTT. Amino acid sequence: CASSSPGTGLSNQPQHF.

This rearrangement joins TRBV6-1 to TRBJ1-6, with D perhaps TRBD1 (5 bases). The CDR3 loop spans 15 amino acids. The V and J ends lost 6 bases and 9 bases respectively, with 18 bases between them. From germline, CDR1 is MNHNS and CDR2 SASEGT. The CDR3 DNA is TGTGCCAGCAGGGGGCATCCACGAGCGTTTTCACCCCTCCACTTT. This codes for CASRGHPRAFSPLHF.

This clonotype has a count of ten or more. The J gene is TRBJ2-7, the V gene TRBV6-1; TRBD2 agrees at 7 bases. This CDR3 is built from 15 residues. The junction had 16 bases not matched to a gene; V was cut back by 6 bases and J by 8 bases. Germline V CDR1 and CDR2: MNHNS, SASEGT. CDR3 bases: TGTGCCAGCAGACGACTAGCCGATGGGCCAACACAGCAGTACTTC. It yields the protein CASRRLADGPTQQYF.

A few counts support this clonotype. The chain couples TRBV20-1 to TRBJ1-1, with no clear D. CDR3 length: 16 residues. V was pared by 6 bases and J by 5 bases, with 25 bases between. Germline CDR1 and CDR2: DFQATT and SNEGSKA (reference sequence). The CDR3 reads CSARDSTGRMGTEAFF. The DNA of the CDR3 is TGCAGTGCCCGGGATTCAACGGGCAGAATGGGTACTGAAGCTTTCTTT.

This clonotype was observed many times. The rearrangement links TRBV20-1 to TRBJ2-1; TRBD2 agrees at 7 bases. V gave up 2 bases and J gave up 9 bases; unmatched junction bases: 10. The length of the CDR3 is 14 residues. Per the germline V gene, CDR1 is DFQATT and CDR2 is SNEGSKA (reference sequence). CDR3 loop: CSARNRDYQGEQFF. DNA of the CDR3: TGCAGTGCTAGAAACCGGGACTATCAGGGTGAGCAGTTCTTC.

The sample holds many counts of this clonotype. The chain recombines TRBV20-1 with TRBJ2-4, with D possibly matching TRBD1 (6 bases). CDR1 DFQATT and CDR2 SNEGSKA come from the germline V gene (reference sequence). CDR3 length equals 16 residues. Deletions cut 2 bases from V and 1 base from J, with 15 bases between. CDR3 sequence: CSARTQRDTAKNIQYF. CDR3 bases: TGCAGTGCTAGAACCCAAAGGGACACGGCCAAAAACATTCAGTACTTC.

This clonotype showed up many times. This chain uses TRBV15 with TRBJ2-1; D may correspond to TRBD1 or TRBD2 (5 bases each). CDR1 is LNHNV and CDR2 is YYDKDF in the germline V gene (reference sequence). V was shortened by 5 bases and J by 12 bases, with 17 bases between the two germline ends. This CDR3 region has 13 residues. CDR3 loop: CATSSPGPTGQFF. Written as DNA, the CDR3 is TGTGCCACCAGCTCCCCGGGGCCCACGGGGCAGTTCTTC.

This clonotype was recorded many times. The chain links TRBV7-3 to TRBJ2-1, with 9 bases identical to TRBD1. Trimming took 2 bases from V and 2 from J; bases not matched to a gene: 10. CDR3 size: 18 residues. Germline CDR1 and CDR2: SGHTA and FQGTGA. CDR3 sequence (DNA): TGTGCCAGCAGCTTAGGGCCCCTAACAGGGGGCGCCTACAATGAGCAGTTCTTC. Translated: CASSLGPLTGGAYNEQFF.

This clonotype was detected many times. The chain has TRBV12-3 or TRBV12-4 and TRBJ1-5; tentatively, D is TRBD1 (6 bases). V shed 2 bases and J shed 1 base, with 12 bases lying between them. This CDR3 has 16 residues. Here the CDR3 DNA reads TGTGCCAGCAGTTTAAGTTACAGGGACAGCAATCAGCCCCAGCATTTT. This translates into CASSLSYRDSNQPQHF.

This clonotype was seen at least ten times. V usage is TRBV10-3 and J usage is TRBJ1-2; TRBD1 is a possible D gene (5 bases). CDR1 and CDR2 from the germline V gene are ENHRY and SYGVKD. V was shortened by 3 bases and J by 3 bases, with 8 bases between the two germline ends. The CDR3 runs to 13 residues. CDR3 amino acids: CAISDRRDYGYTF. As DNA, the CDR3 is TGTGCCATCAGTGACCGCAGGGACTATGGCTACACCTTC.

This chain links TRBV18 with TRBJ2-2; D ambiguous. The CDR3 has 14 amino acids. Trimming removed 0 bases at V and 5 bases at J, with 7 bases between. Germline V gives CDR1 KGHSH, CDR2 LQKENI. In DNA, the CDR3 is TGTGCCAGCTCACCACCTAACTGGACCGGGGAGCTGTTTTTT. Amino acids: CASSPPNWTGELFF.

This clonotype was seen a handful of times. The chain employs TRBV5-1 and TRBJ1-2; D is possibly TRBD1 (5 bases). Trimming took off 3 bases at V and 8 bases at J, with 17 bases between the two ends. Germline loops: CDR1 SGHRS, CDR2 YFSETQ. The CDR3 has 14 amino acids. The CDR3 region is CASSSGTPRRGYTF. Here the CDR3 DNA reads TGCGCCAGCAGCTCCGGGACTCCGAGGCGGGGCTACACCTTC.

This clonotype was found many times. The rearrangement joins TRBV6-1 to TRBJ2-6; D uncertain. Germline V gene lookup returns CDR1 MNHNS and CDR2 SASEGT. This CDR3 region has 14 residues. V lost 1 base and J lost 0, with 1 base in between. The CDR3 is CASSEVSGANVLTF. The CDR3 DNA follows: TGTGCCAGCAGTGAAGTCTCTGGGGCCAACGTCCTGACTTTC.

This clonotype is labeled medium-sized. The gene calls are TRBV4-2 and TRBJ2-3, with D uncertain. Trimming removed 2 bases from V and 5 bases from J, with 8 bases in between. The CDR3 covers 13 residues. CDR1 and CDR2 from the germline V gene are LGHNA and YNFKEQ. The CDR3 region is CASSQSGLDTQYF. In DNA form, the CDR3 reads TGTGCCAGCAGCCAATCGGGTTTAGATACGCAGTATTTT.

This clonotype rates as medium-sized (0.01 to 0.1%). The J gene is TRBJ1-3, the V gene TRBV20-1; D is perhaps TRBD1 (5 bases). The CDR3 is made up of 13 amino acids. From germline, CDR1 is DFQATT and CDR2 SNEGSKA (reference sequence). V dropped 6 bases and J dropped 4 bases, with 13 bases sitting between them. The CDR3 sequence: CSAPGQIGNTIYF. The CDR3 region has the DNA TGCAGTGCGCCGGGGCAGATAGGAAACACCATATATTTT.

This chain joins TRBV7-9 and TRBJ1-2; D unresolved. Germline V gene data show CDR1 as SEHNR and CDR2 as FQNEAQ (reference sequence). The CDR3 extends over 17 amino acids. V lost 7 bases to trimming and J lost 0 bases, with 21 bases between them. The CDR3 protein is CASTLTFGGVSNYGYTF. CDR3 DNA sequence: TGTGCCAGCACCCTAACGTTCGGTGGGGTCTCTAACTATGGCTACACCTTC.

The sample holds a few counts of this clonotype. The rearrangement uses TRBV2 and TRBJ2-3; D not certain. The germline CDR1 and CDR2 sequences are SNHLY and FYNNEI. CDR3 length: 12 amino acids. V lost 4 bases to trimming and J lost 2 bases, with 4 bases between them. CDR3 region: CASSGNTDTQYF. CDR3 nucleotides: TGTGCCAGCAGTGGTAACACAGATACGCAGTATTTT.

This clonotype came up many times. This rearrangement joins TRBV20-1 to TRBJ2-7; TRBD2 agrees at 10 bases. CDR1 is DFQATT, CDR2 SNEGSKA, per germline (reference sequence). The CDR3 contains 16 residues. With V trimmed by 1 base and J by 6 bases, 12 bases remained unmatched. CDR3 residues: CSARAVAGGFGGEQYF. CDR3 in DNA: TGCAGTGCTAGAGCGGTAGCGGGAGGCTTTGGTGGCGAGCAGTACTTC.

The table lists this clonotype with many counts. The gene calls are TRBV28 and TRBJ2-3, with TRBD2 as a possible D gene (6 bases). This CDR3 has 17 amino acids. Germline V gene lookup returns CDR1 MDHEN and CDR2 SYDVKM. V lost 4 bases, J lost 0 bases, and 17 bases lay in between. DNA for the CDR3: TGTGCCAGCAGTTCTTTGAGTGGGAGGTCTAGCACAGATACGCAGTATTTT. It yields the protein CASSSLSGRSSTDTQYF.

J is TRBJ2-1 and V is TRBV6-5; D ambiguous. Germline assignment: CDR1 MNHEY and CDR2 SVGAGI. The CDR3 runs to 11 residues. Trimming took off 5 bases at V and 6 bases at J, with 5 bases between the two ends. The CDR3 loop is CASSTLNEQFF. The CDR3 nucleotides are TGTGCCAGCAGTACACTCAATGAGCAGTTCTTC.

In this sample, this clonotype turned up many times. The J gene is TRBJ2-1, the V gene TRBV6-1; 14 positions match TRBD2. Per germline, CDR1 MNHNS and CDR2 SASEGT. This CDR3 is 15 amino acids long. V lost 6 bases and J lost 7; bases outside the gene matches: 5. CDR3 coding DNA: TGTGCCAGCAGCTGGGGACTAGCGGGAGTGAATGAGCAGTTCTTC. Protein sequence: CASSWGLAGVNEQFF.

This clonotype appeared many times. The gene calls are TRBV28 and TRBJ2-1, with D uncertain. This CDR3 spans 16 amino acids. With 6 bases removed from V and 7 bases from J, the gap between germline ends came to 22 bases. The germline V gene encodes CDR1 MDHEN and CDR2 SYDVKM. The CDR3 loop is CASSSPDDSTRNEQFF. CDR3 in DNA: TGTGCCAGCAGCTCCCCCGATGACTCGACCCGGAATGAGCAGTTCTTC.

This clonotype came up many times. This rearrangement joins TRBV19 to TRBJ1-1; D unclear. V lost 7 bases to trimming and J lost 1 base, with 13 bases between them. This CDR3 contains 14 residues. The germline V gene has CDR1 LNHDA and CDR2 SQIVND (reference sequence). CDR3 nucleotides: TGTGCCAGTAAGGGCGGCGTCAAGAACACTGAAGCTTTCTTT. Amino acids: CASKGGVKNTEAFF.